What follows is one T cell receptor beta chain and its context. The sample belongs to a study of early T cells in non-severe SARS-CoV-2 infection. Study in general: Sequencing was performed on bulk RNA from unsorted whole blood, leaving chains unpaired.

Molecules of cDNA were individually given unique molecular identifiers that were attached to them. TCRdb re-analysed the 5' RACE reads in MiXCR, keeping a single row per CDR3 protein. The data contain around 84,000 distinct CDR3 sequences, around 10% of them seen just once; the ten biggest clones take up approximately 2.6%. V was trimmed by 3 bases and J by 0 bases, leaving 15 bases between them. The CDR3 covers 16 residues. From germline, CDR1 is PRHDT and CDR2 FYEKMQ (reference sequence). This clonotype originated in an adult who was a healthcare worker with PCR-confirmed SARS-CoV-2 infection or an uninfected control (not recorded which). This chain uses TRBV13 with TRBJ2-7; unclear D gene. Sequencing was done on a sample of whole blood. As DNA, the CDR3 is TGTGCCAGCAGCTTCGGGCCCCCAGGAAGCTCCTACGAGCAGTACTTC. Amino acids: CASSFGPPGSSYEQYF.